Each of the 13 T cell receptor beta chains below was sequenced from the same sample in a study of blood T cells in healthy people across ages. With a J-beta primer mix and a sample-barcoded 5' primer, a second PCR ran about 7 to 12 cycles. TCRdb reprocessed the 5' RACE reads via MiXCR and lists one record per CDR3 protein. The sample holds some 750,000 distinct CDR3 sequences, about a fifth seen once. Sequenced material: blood. The origin of the receptors is a man in his 70s in good health.

This clonotype has a handful of counts. The chain is built from TRBV5-6 and TRBJ2-1; D tentatively reads TRBD1 or TRBD2 (6 bases each). CDR1 is SGHDT and CDR2 is YYEEEE in the germline V gene. The CDR3 has 15 amino acids. The V end lost 4 bases, the J end lost 6 bases, and 17 bases lay between the germline ends. The CDR3 coding sequence is TGTGCCAGCAGCCTACAGGGAGGACTACTCAATGAGCAGTTCTTC. Its translation: CASSLQGGLLNEQFF.

This clonotype was picked up a small number of times. This rearrangement joins TRBV5-1 to TRBJ1-5, with TRBD1 matching 11 bases. Germline V gene lookup returns CDR1 SGHRS and CDR2 YFSETQ. With V trimmed by 0 bases and J by 2 bases, 4 bases remained unmatched. The CDR3 consists of 17 residues. CDR3 nucleotides: TGCGCCAGCAGCTTGGGGACAGGGGGCCGGGGCAATCAGCCCCAGCATTTT. It specifies CASSLGTGGRGNQPQHF. Variable domain in full (rest from reference TRBV5-1 and TRBJ1-5): KAGVTQTPRYLIKTRGQQVTLSCSPISGHRSVSWYQQTPGQGLQFLFEYFSETQRNKGNFPGRFSGRQFSNSRSEMNVSTLELGDSALYLCASSLGTGGRGNQPQHFGDGTRLSIL.

This clonotype was counted only a few times. V is TRBV3-1 and J is TRBJ2-7; D might be TRBD2 (6 bases). V lost 1 base to trimming and J lost 0 bases, with 16 bases between them. The CDR3 spans 17 residues. Germline V gene sequence: CDR1 LGHDT, CDR2 YNNKEL (reference sequence). The CDR3 protein is CASSQGFGRLSSYEQYF. CDR3 sequence (DNA): TGTGCCAGCAGCCAAGGCTTCGGGAGACTGAGCTCCTACGAGCAGTACTTC.

This clonotype showed up just a few times. DNA for the CDR3: TGTGCCAGCAGCTTGAGAGCGGAGCCCATAGCAGATACGCAGTATTTT. It is translated as CASSLRAEPIADTQYF. V and J are TRBV7-2 and TRBJ2-3; TRBD2 might be the D (5 bases). Deletions cut 3 bases from V and 4 bases from J, with 17 bases between. Germline V CDR1 and CDR2: SGHTA, FQGNSA. The CDR3 runs 16 residues.

This clonotype was recorded a few times. The chain links TRBV12-3 or TRBV12-4 to TRBJ2-1; 10 positions agree with TRBD2. V dropped 2 bases and J dropped 15; count of bases not matched to a gene: 7. The CDR3 extends over 13 amino acids. In DNA, the CDR3 is TGTGCCAGCAGTTTACAGGGTGTAGCGGGGGGGTTCTTC. Residues: CASSLQGVAGGFF.

This clonotype was observed many times. CDR3 DNA sequence: TGTGCCAGTACAGGGGACTCCTACGAGCAGTACTTC. It yields the protein CASTGDSYEQYF. The chain couples TRBV10-3 to TRBJ2-7; 7 positions agree with TRBD1. Per germline, CDR1 ENHRY and CDR2 SYGVKD. CDR3 length equals 12 residues. Germline trimming cut 10 bases from V and 0 bases from J; bases unmatched to any gene: 3.

The chain's CDR3 is CASSQDPPGGIGNTIYF. The CDR3 DNA follows: TGTGCCAGCAGCCAAGATCCCCCAGGGGGAATTGGAAACACCATATATTTT. J is TRBJ1-3 and V is TRBV4-2; 7 bases agree with TRBD1. The CDR3 sequence is 17 residues long. After removal of 0 bases from V and 3 bases from J, the junction contained 8 bases not matched to a gene. Germline CDR1 is LGHNA and CDR2 is YNFKEQ.

The chain recombines TRBV2 with TRBJ1-1; the D is unclear. Germline loops: CDR1 SNHLY, CDR2 FYNNEI. This CDR3 has 12 residues. Trimming cost V 1 base and J 7 bases, with 7 bases left between them. CDR3 in amino acids: CASSEEVYEAFF. The CDR3 nucleotides are TGTGCCAGCAGTGAAGAGGTCTATGAAGCTTTCTTT.

In its sample, this clonotype was seen a few times. The chain links TRBV12-3 or TRBV12-4 to TRBJ2-5, with TRBD2 identical over 10 bases. This CDR3 has 15 amino acids. J was trimmed by 4 bases and V by 7 bases; bases with no gene match: 9. CDR3 amino acids: CASKTSGATTETQYF. The CDR3 coding sequence is TGTGCCAGCAAAACTAGCGGGGCCACGACAGAGACCCAGTACTTC.

The chain carries TRBV5-1 and TRBJ1-4; the D is unclear. The CDR3 loop spans 14 amino acids. Germline CDR1 and CDR2: SGHRS and YFSETQ. The germline V and J ends were trimmed by 4 bases and 7 bases, with 14 bases remaining between them. CDR3 nucleotide sequence: TGCGCCAGCAGCCACGACCAAGTAGGTGAAAAACTGTTTTTT. Amino acids: CASSHDQVGEKLFF.

This clonotype occurred a few times. This rearrangement joins TRBV14 to TRBJ1-4; 8 bases map to TRBD1. CDR3 size: 18 residues. The ends lost 5 bases at V and 3 bases at J; junction bases unmatched: 14. The V gene's germline CDR1 is SGHDN and CDR2 FVKESK. CDR3 protein: CASSYYRGSPPPNEKLFF. The CDR3 bases are TGTGCCAGCAGCTACTACAGGGGGAGTCCACCTCCTAATGAAAAACTGTTTTTT.

In its sample, this clonotype was seen a few times. This chain joins TRBV12-3 or TRBV12-4 and TRBJ2-7; 8 bases match TRBD2. With V trimmed by 1 base and J by 3 bases, 5 bases remained unmatched. The CDR3 is 15 amino acids. CDR3 loop: CASSLVGSGNYEQYF. Written as DNA, the CDR3 is TGTGCCAGCAGTTTAGTAGGTAGCGGGAACTACGAGCAGTACTTC.

The chain recombines TRBV7-2 with TRBJ2-7; D is ambiguous. The germline V gene encodes CDR1 SGHTA and CDR2 FQGNSA. Trimming removed 1 base from V and 2 bases from J, with 9 bases in between. The CDR3 is made up of 14 amino acids. The CDR3 nucleotides read TGTGCCAGCAGCTTAGGGGGATCCGCCTACGAGCAGTACGTC. The encoded protein is CASSLGGSAYEQYV.